One sample yielded the 2 T cell receptor beta chains listed below, sequenced in a study of early T cells in non-severe SARS-CoV-2 infection. TCRdb re-called the 5' RACE reads with MiXCR, one entry per CDR3 protein. Of about 56,000 distinct CDR3 sequences in the sample, roughly 15% are singletons; the top ten hold approximately 4%. The sequencing here drew on whole blood, taken at baseline. These receptor sequences come from an adult who was a healthcare worker with PCR-confirmed SARS-CoV-2 infection or an uninfected control (not recorded which).

This clonotype has more than one count but fewer than ten. The gene calls are TRBV28 and TRBJ2-6; a possible D gene is TRBD2 (7 bases). The CDR3 covers 23 residues. Trimming left V 6 bases short and J 2 bases short, with 35 bases between. Germline assignment: CDR1 MDHEN and CDR2 SYDVKM. The CDR3 coding sequence is TGTGCCAGCAGGCGGGCCCGACAGTCCCCTCCGGCGGGGGCCGTAGCTGGGGCCAACGTCCTGACTTTC. Amino acid sequence: CASRRARQSPPAGAVAGANVLTF. Full variable domain (remainder filled in from reference TRBV28 and TRBJ2-6): DVKVTQSSRYLVKRTGEKVFLECVQDMDHENMFWYRQDPGLGLRLIYFSYDVKMKEKGDIPEGYSVSREKKERFSLILESASTNQTSMYLCASRRARQSPPAGAVAGANVLTFGAGSRLTVL.

V gene TRBV28 combines with J gene TRBJ1-1; 8 nucleotides match TRBD1. This CDR3 has 14 residues. With 4 bases clipped from V and 6 bases from J, the junction kept 7 bases outside the gene matches. Per germline, CDR1 MDHEN and CDR2 SYDVKM. CDR3 region: CASSSTGATPEAFF. CDR3 DNA sequence: TGTGCCAGCAGTTCGACAGGGGCAACACCTGAAGCTTTCTTT.